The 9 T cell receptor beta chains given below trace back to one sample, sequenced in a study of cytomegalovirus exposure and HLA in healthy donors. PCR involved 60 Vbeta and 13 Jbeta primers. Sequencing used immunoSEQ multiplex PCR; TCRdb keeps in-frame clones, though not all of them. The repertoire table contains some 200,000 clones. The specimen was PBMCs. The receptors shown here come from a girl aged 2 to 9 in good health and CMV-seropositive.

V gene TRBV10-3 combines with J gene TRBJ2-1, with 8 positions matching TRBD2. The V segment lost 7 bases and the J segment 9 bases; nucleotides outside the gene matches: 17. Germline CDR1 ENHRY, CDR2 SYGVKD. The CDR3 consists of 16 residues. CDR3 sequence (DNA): TGTGCCATCACCCCGGAGATAGCGGGATATTTAAGTGAGCAGTTCTTC. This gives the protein CAITPEIAGYLSEQFF.

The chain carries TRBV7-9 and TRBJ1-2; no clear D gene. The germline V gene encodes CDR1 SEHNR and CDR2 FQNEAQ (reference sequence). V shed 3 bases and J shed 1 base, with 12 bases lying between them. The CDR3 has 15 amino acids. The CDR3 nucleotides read TGTGCCAGCAGCTTGTACAGCCAACTTAACTATGGCTACACCTTC. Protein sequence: CASSLYSQLNYGYTF.

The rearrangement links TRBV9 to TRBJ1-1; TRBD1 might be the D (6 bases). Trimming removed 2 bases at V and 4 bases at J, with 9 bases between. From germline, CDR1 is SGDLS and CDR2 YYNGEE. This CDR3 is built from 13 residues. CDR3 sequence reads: CASSVTGFTEAFF. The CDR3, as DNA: TGTGCCAGCAGCGTCACAGGGTTCACTGAAGCTTTCTTT.

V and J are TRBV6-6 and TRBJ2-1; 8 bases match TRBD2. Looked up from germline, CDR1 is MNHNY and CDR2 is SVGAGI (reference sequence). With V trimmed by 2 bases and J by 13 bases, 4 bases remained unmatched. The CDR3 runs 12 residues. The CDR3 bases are TGTGCCAGCAGTTACGAGGCGGGGGGTCAGTTCTTC. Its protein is CASSYEAGGQFF.

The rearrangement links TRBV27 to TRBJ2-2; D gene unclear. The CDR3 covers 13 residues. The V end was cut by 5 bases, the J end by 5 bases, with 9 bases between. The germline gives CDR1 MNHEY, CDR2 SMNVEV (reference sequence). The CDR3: CASSVLLTGELFF. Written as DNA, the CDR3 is TGTGCCAGCAGTGTCCTATTAACCGGGGAGCTGTTTTTT.

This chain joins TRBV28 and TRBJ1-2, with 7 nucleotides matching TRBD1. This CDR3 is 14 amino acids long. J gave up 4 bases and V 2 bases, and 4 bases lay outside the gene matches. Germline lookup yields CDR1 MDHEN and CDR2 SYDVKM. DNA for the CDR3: TGTGCCAGCAGTTTAGCCGACAGGGTCTATGGCTACACCTTC. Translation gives CASSLADRVYGYTF.

The CDR3 DNA is TGTGCCAGCAGCTCTACCAACTGGGACACCCCGGAGGCTTTCTTT. This encodes CASSSTNWDTPEAFF. The genes are TRBV7-9 and TRBJ1-1, with a weak D call TRBD1 (6 bases). Germline CDR1 and CDR2: SEHNR and FQNEAQ (reference sequence). The CDR3 has 15 residues. Trimming took off 4 bases at V and 11 bases at J, with 23 bases between the two ends.

CDR3 bases: TGTGCCAGCAGGGGGACAGGGGAAAACACTGAAGCTTTCTTT. Its protein is CASRGTGENTEAFF. The chain employs TRBV28 and TRBJ1-1; 10 bases are a match to TRBD1. Per germline, CDR1 MDHEN and CDR2 SYDVKM. The CDR3 has 14 amino acids. Trimming took 6 bases from V and 2 from J; bases not matched to a gene: 3. The complete variable domain, with remaining parts taken from reference TRBV28 and TRBJ1-1, reads DVKVTQSSRYLVKRTGEKVFLECVQDMDHENMFWYRQDPGLGLRLIYFSYDVKMKEKGDIPEGYSVSREKKERFSLILESASTNQTSMYLCASRGTGENTEAFFGQGTRLTVV.

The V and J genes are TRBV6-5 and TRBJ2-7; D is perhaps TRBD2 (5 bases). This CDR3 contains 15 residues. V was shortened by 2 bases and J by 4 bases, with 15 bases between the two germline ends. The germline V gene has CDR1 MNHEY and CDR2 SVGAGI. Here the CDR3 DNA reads TGTGCCAGCAGTTACGCGGCTAGCTTAACATACGAGCAGTACTTC. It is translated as CASSYAASLTYEQYF.